The rows below give T cell receptor beta chains drawn from one sample of a study of cytomegalovirus exposure and HLA in healthy donors. The data were produced by immunoSEQ multiplex PCR, yet TCRdb's version contains in-frame clones alone and is incomplete. Of about 160,000 clones in the sample, around 79% were seen once. Sequenced input: PBMCs. These receptors were collected from a male donor in good health and CMV-seropositive. Both conserved end residues are part of each CDR3. D genes are given only for firm matches. Expanded clones are given a class, and other clones once, few, many or no size at all.

V: TRBV7-9; size: NA; J: TRBJ2-3; D: TRBD2; DNA: TGTGCCAGCAGCTTCTATAGCGGGCCTAGCACAGATACGCAGTATTTT; CDR3: CASSFYSGPSTDTQYF
V: TRBV19; size: NA; J: TRBJ2-3; D: NA; DNA: TGTGCCAGTAGTACTACTAGCACAGATACGCAGTATTTT; CDR3: CASSTTSTDTQYF
V: TRBV27; size: once; J: TRBJ1-6; D: NA; DNA: TGTGCCAGCAGTTTGGTTCGGAATTCACCCCTCCACTTT; CDR3: CASSLVRNSPLHF
V: TRBV5-1; size: NA; J: TRBJ2-5; D: TRBD2; DNA: TGCGCCAGCAGCCGGGGACTAGCCACGGAGACCCAGTACTTC; CDR3: CASSRGLATETQYF
V: TRBV28; size: NA; J: TRBJ1-2; D: NA; DNA: TGTGCCAGCAGTTTCGTGGCACACTATGGCTACACCTTC; CDR3: CASSFVAHYGYTF
V: TRBV7-8; size: NA; J: TRBJ1-5; D: NA; DNA: TGTGCCAGCAGCTTAACGACAGCAACTGGTCAGCCCCAGCATTTT; CDR3: CASSLTTATGQPQHF
V: TRBV7-9; size: few; J: TRBJ1-2; D: TRBD1; DNA: TGTGCCAGCAGCCGGGGACAGGAATATGGCTACACCTTC; CDR3: CASSRGQEYGYTF
V: TRBV6-5; size: NA; J: TRBJ1-2; D: NA; DNA: TGTGCCACCCGGGGAGCTTATGGCTACACCTTC; CDR3: CATRGAYGYTF
V: TRBV7-3; size: NA; J: TRBJ2-3; D: TRBD2; DNA: TGTGCCAGCAGCTTAAATCCGCTGGGACTAGCGAGCGCAGATACGCAGTATTTT; CDR3: CASSLNPLGLASADTQYF
V: TRBV25-1; size: NA; J: TRBJ2-7; D: TRBD1; DNA: TGTGCCAGCAGGGACAGGGAAAACGAGCAGTACTTC; CDR3: CASRDRENEQYF
V: TRBV2; size: NA; J: TRBJ1-2; D: NA; DNA: TGTGCCAGCAGTGCCCCCACTAACATGGAAAGGACCTTC; CDR3: CASSAPTNMERTF
V: TRBV5-1; size: NA; J: TRBJ1-2; D: NA; DNA: TGCGCCAGCAGCTTGAGGGGGAATAACTATGGCTACACCTTC; CDR3: CASSLRGNNYGYTF
V: TRBV6-5; size: NA; J: TRBJ2-7; D: NA; DNA: TGTGCCAGCAGTTACTCCAGGGATGGCGAGCAGTACTTC; CDR3: CASSYSRDGEQYF
V: TRBV5-1; size: few; J: TRBJ1-3; D: NA; DNA: TGCGCCAGCAGCCCTCGGACAGACGGAAACACCATATATTTT; CDR3: CASSPRTDGNTIYF
V: TRBV19; size: few; J: TRBJ2-7; D: TRBD1; DNA: TGTGCCAGTAGCATACCGGGACAGGGCTCACTGGACGAGCAGTACTTC; CDR3: CASSIPGQGSLDEQYF
V: TRBV29-1; size: NA; J: TRBJ1-2; D: NA; DNA: TGCAGCGTTGGGGGCGGGGAAGTTCTAGAAGGTGGCTACACCTTC; CDR3: CSVGGGEVLEGGYTF
V: TRBV7-3; size: once; J: TRBJ1-6; D: TRBD1; DNA: TGTGCCAGCAGCCTGGGACAGGGCTCACCCCTCCACTTT; CDR3: CASSLGQGSPLHF
V: TRBV13; size: NA; J: TRBJ2-1; D: TRBD2; DNA: TGTGCCAGCAGCTTACCAGGTAGCGGGGGGTTCAATGAGCAGTTCTTC; CDR3: CASSLPGSGGFNEQFF
V: TRBV2; size: NA; J: TRBJ1-2; D: NA; DNA: TGTGCCAGCATATATCAGTACGGCTACACCTTC; CDR3: CASIYQYGYTF
V: TRBV7-9; size: NA; J: TRBJ2-7; D: TRBD1; DNA: TGTGCCAGCAGCTCCGGGACAGGCTACGAGCAGTACTTC; CDR3: CASSSGTGYEQYF
V: TRBV6-4; size: few; J: TRBJ2-3; D: TRBD2; DNA: TGTGCCAGCAGCTTGCTAGCGGGGGCTAGCACAGATACGCAGTATTTT; CDR3: CASSLLAGASTDTQYF
V: TRBV7-8; size: NA; J: TRBJ1-6; D: TRBD1; DNA: TGTGCCAGCAGCCTGGGACAGGGGGATTCACCCCTCCACTTT; CDR3: CASSLGQGDSPLHF
V: TRBV7-9; size: once; J: TRBJ2-7; D: NA; DNA: TGTGCCAGCAGCACGGACAGTTCCTACGAGCAGTACTTC; CDR3: CASSTDSSYEQYF
V: TRBV30; size: once; J: TRBJ2-5; D: TRBD2; DNA: TGTGCCTGGAGTGGGTGGGGGGGAAAAAGAGGAGAGACCCAGTACTTC; CDR3: CAWSGWGGKRGETQYF
V: TRBV6-6; size: NA; J: TRBJ2-7; D: NA; DNA: TGTGCCAGCAGTTACTCCTTGACAGGCTACGAGCAGTACTTC; CDR3: CASSYSLTGYEQYF
V: TRBV5-8; size: once; J: TRBJ2-5; D: NA; DNA: TGTGCCAGCAGCCTGGACAGAAGTATTCAAGAGACCCAGTACTTC; CDR3: CASSLDRSIQETQYF